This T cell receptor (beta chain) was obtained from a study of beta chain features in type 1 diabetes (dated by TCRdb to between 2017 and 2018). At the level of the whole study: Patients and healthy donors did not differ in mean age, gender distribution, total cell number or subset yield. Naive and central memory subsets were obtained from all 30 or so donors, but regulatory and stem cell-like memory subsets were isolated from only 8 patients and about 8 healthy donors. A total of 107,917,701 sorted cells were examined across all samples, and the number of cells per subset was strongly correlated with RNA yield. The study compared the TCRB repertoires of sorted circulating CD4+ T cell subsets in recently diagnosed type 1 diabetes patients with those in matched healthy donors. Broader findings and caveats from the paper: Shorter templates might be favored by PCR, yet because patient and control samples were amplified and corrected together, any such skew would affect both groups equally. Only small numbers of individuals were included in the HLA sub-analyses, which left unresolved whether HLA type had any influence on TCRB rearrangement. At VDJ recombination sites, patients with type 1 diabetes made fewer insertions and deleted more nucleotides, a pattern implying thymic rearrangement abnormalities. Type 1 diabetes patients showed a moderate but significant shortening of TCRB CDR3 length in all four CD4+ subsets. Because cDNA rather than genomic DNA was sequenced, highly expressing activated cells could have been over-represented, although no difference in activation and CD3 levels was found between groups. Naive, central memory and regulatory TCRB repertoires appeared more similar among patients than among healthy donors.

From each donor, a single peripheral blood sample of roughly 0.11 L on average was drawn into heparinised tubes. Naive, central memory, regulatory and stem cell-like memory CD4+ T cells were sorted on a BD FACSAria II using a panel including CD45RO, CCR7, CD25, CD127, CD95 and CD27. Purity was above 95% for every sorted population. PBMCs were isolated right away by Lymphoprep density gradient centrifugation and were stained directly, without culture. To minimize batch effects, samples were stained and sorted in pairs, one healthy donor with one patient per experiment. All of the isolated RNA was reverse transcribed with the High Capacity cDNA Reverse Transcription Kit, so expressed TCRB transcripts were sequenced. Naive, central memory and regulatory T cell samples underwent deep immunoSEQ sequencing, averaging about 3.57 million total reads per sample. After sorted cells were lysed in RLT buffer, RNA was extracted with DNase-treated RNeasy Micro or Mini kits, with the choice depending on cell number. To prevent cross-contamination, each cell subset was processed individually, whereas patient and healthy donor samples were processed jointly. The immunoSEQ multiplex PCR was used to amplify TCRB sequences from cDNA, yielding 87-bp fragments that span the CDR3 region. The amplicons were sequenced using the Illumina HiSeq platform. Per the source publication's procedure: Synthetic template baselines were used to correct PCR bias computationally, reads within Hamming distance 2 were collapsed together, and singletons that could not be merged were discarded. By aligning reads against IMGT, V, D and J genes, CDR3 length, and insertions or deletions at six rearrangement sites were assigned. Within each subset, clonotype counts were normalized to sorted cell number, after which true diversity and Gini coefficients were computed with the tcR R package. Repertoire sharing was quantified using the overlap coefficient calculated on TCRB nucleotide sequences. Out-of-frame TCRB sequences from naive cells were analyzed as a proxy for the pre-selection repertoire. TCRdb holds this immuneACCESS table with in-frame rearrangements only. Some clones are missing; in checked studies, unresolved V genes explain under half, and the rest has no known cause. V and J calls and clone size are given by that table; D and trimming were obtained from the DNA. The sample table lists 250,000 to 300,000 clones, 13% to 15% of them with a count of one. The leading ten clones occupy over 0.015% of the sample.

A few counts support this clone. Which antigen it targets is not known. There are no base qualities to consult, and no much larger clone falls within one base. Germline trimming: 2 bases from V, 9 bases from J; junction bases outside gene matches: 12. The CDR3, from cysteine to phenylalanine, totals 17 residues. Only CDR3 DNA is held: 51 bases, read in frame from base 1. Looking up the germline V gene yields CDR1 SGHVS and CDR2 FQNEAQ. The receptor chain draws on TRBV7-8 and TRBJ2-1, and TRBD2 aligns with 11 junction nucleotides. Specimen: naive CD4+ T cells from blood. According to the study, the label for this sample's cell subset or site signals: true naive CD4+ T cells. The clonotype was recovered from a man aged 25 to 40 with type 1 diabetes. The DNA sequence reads TGTGCCAGCAGCTTAATGATTGGGCTAGCGGGAGGAGGTGAGCAGTTCTTC. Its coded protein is CASSLMIGLAGGGEQFF.